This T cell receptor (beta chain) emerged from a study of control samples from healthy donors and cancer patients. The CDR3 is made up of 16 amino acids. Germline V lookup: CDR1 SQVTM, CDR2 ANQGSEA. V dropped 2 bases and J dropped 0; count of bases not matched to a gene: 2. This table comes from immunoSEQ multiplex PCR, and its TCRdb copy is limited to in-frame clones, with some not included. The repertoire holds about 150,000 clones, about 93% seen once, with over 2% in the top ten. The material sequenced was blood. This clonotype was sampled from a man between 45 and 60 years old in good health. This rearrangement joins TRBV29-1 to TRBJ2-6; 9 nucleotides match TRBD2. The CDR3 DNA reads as TGCAGCGTTGAACTAGCGGGGATCTCTGGGGCCAACGTCCTGACTTTC. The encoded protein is CSVELAGISGANVLTF.